The clone carrying this T cell receptor (beta chain) was seen ten or more times. Its antigen remains unknown. In building TCR beta libraries, iRepertoire HTBI primers were used together with Arm-PCR of CDR3 regions. One entry per CDR3 protein, called by TCRdb with MiXCR from the multiplex PCR reads. The sample includes around 330,000 distinct CDR3 sequences, 15% to 20% of them seen just once. Germline CDR1 is SGHTA and CDR2 is FQGNSA. The J segment lost 3 bases and the V segment lost 1 base, leaving 9 bases of the junction unmatched. This CDR3 is built from 17 residues. These data come from a study of regulatory T cells in long-lasting Graves disease. This sample's time point: newly diagnosed GD, antithyroid drugs for less than 3 months. The TCR library was made from RNA that had been extracted from PBMCs in TRIzol. Notes on the study in general: Patients with persistent disease showed a bias toward TRBV28, TRBJ1-2 and TRBJ2-5. Whereas new patients shared about 980 public clonotypes, persistent patients shared more, at 2,500 to 3,500.

The source material was peripheral blood mononuclear cells (PBMCs), sampled at new diagnosis, from a patient treated with antithyroid drugs. The V call is TRBV7-2, the J call TRBJ2-3; 8 bases fit TRBD2. The source is a female donor with Graves disease. For the CDR3, the DNA is TGTGCCAGCAGCTTAGGACTTGGGACTAGGCTAACAGATACGCAGTATTTT. Its translation: CASSLGLGTRLTDTQYF.